Below are 25 T cell receptor beta chains sequenced from a single sample in a study of shared clonotypes between healthy human individuals (dated by TCRdb to about 2020). Receptor amplification or capture employed the immunoSEQ multiplex PCR assay. Not all clones reach the TCRdb copy of this immuneACCESS table, which keeps in-frame sequences only. Checked studies attribute under half of the gap to unresolved V genes and leave the rest unexplained. This sample has 2 million to 2.5 million clones in its table, and over 90% of those were observed once. Roughly 0.36% of the sample rests with the top ten. Sequencing input: naive CD4+ T cells from PBMCs. Explained via the paper, the cell subset or site label denotes: CD45RA+ positively selected. Every receptor here comes from a young man in good health. Some clones in this sample may be carry-over from other donors' samples.

As DNA, the CDR3 is TGTGCCAGCAGCTTGCTTGAGGGGTGGGGCACCGGGGAGCTGTTTTTT. It is translated as CASSLLEGWGTGELFF. The rearrangement uses TRBV5-4 and TRBJ2-2; possibly TRBD1 or TRBD2 for D (5 bases each). CDR3 length equals 16 residues. In germline, CDR1 is SGHNT, CDR2 YYREEE (reference sequence). Trimming shortened V by 1 base and J by 4 bases, and 14 bases separated the two germline ends.

The rearrangement uses TRBV19 and TRBJ1-1; D is perhaps TRBD1 (5 bases). The V gene's germline CDR1 is LNHDA and CDR2 SQIVND (reference sequence). V gave up 7 bases and J gave up 0 bases, with 18 bases separating them. This CDR3 has 16 residues. CDR3 in DNA: TGTGCCAGTAATCCTACTCCGGGACGGGTGAACACTGAAGCTTTCTTT. Translating gives CASNPTPGRVNTEAFF.

The chain combines TRBV11-2 with TRBJ2-5; D is uncertain. The CDR3 is 15 amino acids. V lost 0 bases to trimming and J lost 0 bases, with 8 bases between them. Germline loops: CDR1 SGHAT, CDR2 FQNNGV. This chain's CDR3 is CASSLEGWYQETQYF. CDR3 in DNA: TGTGCCAGCAGCTTAGAAGGATGGTACCAAGAGACCCAGTACTTC.

CDR3 coding DNA: TGTGCCAGCAGTTACTCATTTGGGGGATCCCAAGAGACCCAGTACTTC. Residues: CASSYSFGGSQETQYF. The rearrangement joins TRBV6-5 to TRBJ2-5, with D perhaps matching TRBD1 or TRBD2 (5 bases each). V lost 0 bases to trimming and J lost 1 base, with 12 bases between them. This CDR3 region has 16 residues. The V gene's germline CDR1 is MNHEY and CDR2 SVGAGI.

CDR3 loop: CASGRVPYEQYF. CDR3 in DNA: TGTGCCAGCGGCCGGGTTCCCTACGAGCAGTACTTC. The chain recombines TRBV6-1 with TRBJ2-7, with D unresolved. Germline V gene lookup returns CDR1 MNHNS and CDR2 SASEGT. The V end lost 8 bases, the J end lost 2 bases, and 10 bases lay between the germline ends. The CDR3 has 12 residues.

V usage is TRBV25-1 and J usage is TRBJ2-1, with 8 bases lining up with TRBD2. Trimming took 2 bases from V and 7 from J; bases not matched to a gene: 10. Germline-derived CDR1 and CDR2 are MGHDK and SYGVNS. CDR3 size: 16 residues. The CDR3 sequence is CASSERGSGMGNEQFF. The CDR3 DNA reads TGTGCCAGCAGTGAAAGAGGTAGCGGGATGGGTAATGAGCAGTTCTTC. Full variable domain (rest looked up from reference TRBV25-1 and TRBJ2-1): EADIYQTPRYLVIGTGKKITLECSQTMGHDKMYWYQQDPGMELHLIHYSYGVNSTEKGDLSSESTVSRIRTEHFPLTLESARPSHTSQYLCASSERGSGMGNEQFFGPGTRLTVL.

CDR3 coding DNA: TGTGCCTGGAGCGGCAGTGGGGCCAATCAGCCCCAGCATTTT. It yields the protein CAWSGSGANQPQHF. J is TRBJ1-5 and V is TRBV30; tentatively, D is TRBD1 (5 bases). The CDR3 has 14 residues. V lost 3 bases and J lost 3, with 12 bases in between. Germline V CDR1 and CDR2: GTSNPN, SVGIG (reference sequence).

The rearrangement uses TRBV30 and TRBJ2-1; a possible D gene is TRBD2 (7 bases). The ends were cut back, 2 bases at V and 7 bases at J, with 15 bases in the middle. Germline V lookup: CDR1 GTSNPN, CDR2 SVGIG (reference sequence). The CDR3 extends over 14 amino acids. CDR3 nucleotide sequence: TGTGCCTGGAGTAGGTGGGAGGGGGGGAATGAGCAGTTCTTC. Translated, it gives CAWSRWEGGNEQFF.

The V gene is TRBV29-1, the J gene TRBJ1-1; 8 bases match TRBD1. The junction had 15 bases not matched to a gene; V was cut back by 8 bases and J by 4 bases. The CDR3 has 15 amino acids. Per germline, CDR1 SQVTM and CDR2 ANQGSEA. CDR3 nucleotides: TGCAGCTATCGAGGGCAGGGGGCGTCGGGCACTGAAGCTTTCTTT. Translating it yields CSYRGQGASGTEAFF. Looking up the rest from reference TRBV29-1 and TRBJ1-1 gives the full variable domain: SAVISQKPSRDICQRGTSLTIQCQVDSQVTMMFWYRQQPGQSLTLIATANQGSEATYESGFVIDKFPISRPNLTFSTLTVSNMSPEDSSIYLCSYRGQGASGTEAFFGQGTRLTVV.

The genes are TRBV5-4 and TRBJ1-1, with D possibly TRBD1 on 5 matching bases. This CDR3 has 16 amino acids. Trimming shortened V by 0 bases and J by 1 base, and 13 bases separated the two germline ends. Germline loops: CDR1 SGHNT, CDR2 YYREEE (reference sequence). The CDR3 region has the DNA TGTGCCAGCAGCTTGGGGGGCCACGGGGAGAACACTGAAGCTTTCTTT. Residues: CASSLGGHGENTEAFF.

The rearrangement uses TRBV28 and TRBJ2-7; D is perhaps TRBD1 (6 bases). The CDR3 length is 15 residues. CDR1 and CDR2 from the germline V gene are MDHEN and SYDVKM. Trimming pared 6 bases from V and 2 bases from J, leaving 17 bases between. CDR3: CASSRNRERTYEQYF. CDR3 nucleotides: TGTGCCAGCAGCCGAAACAGGGAGCGCACCTACGAGCAGTACTTC.

The chain couples TRBV29-1 to TRBJ1-1; D not certain. Germline CDR1 is SQVTM and CDR2 is ANQGSEA. The CDR3 sequence is 13 residues long. The ends were cut back, 3 bases at V and 1 base at J, with 9 bases in the middle. The CDR3 nucleotides read TGCAGCGTTGAGCGGGAAGCGAACACTGAAGCTTTCTTT. This sequence encodes CSVEREANTEAFF.

The gene calls are TRBV28 and TRBJ2-1; TRBD1 aligns across 8 bases. J was trimmed by 16 bases and V by 6 bases; bases with no gene match: 17. The germline gives CDR1 MDHEN, CDR2 SYDVKM. The CDR3 covers 14 residues. The CDR3 is CASSFPPTGVGHFF. The CDR3 bases are TGTGCCAGCAGCTTTCCTCCGACAGGGGTCGGGCATTTCTTC.

Here the CDR3 reads CASSTRAGVPTNYGYTF. The CDR3 DNA reads TGTGCCAGCAGCACTCGGGCGGGGGTCCCCACTAACTATGGCTACACCTTC. V gene TRBV9 combines with J gene TRBJ1-2, with D possibly TRBD1 on 5 matching bases. Trimming left V 4 bases short and J 0 bases short, with 19 bases between. This CDR3 has 17 residues. Germline V gene lookup returns CDR1 SGDLS and CDR2 YYNGEE.

This rearrangement joins TRBV19 to TRBJ2-5; no clear D gene. The V and J ends lost 5 bases and 5 bases respectively, with 6 bases between them. The CDR3 extends over 11 amino acids. Looked up from germline, CDR1 is LNHDA and CDR2 is SQIVND (reference sequence). DNA of the CDR3: TGTGCCAGTAGTTATGGGGAGACCCAGTACTTC. Amino acids: CASSYGETQYF.

Points on this clone: Other DNA sequences in the same sample also yield this CDR3. This sequence joins TRBV29-1 and TRBJ1-1; 8 nucleotides line up with TRBD1. Germline V CDR1 and CDR2: SQVTM, ANQGSEA. Trimming cost V 4 bases and J 5 bases; bases outside gene matches: 3. The CDR3 spans 12 residues. The CDR3 region has the DNA TGCAGCGTTGGGACAGGGAGAACTGAAGCTTTCTTT. This codes for CSVGTGRTEAFF.

The CDR3 here is CASSQENRWAVKYEQYF. The DNA of the CDR3 is TGTGCCAGCAGCCAAGAAAACCGGTGGGCGGTTAAGTACGAGCAGTACTTC. The chain combines TRBV14 with TRBJ2-5; D call uncertain. Gene TRBJ2-7 matches the end of the DNA better, so the J call may be wrong. From germline, CDR1 is SGHDN and CDR2 FVKESK. The CDR3 runs to 17 residues.

The chain joins TRBV9 to TRBJ2-7; 7 nucleotides align to TRBD1. CDR3 length equals 14 residues. Germline V CDR1 and CDR2: SGDLS, YYNGEE. Trimming removed 5 bases from V and 3 bases from J; junction bases left unmatched: 8. The CDR3 protein is CASSTGASYYEQYF. CDR3 coding DNA: TGTGCCAGCAGTACAGGGGCCAGCTACTACGAGCAGTACTTC.

The chain recombines TRBV7-9 with TRBJ2-7; 7 bases are shared with TRBD1. The CDR3 spans 14 residues. With 1 base clipped from V and 9 bases from J, the junction kept 9 bases outside the gene matches. The germline V gene has CDR1 SEHNR and CDR2 FQNEAQ (reference sequence). CDR3 residues: CASSLGDSLLGQYF. CDR3 bases: TGTGCCAGCAGCTTAGGGGACAGTCTGCTTGGGCAGTACTTC. Filled out from reference TRBV7-9 and TRBJ2-7, the complete variable domain reads DTGVSQNPRHKITKRGQNVTFRCDPISEHNRLYWYRQTLGQGPEFLTYFQNEAQLEKSRLLSDRFSAERPKGSFSTLEIQRTEQGDSAMYLCASSLGDSLLGQYFGPGTRLTVT.

This chain joins TRBV7-2 and TRBJ2-7; D perhaps matches TRBD2 (6 bases). V was trimmed by 6 bases and J by 9 bases, leaving 21 bases between them. CDR1 and CDR2 from the germline V gene are SGHTA and FQGNSA. The CDR3 sequence is 14 residues long. CDR3 nucleotides: TGTGCCAGCAGTCCAACGGGAGAGGTAGTCTGGCAGTACTTC. Protein: CASSPTGEVVWQYF.

V usage is TRBV5-1 and J usage is TRBJ2-3; D not certain. This CDR3 contains 17 residues. CDR1 is SGHRS and CDR2 is YFSETQ in the germline V gene. V lost 4 bases and J lost 0, with 18 bases in between. The CDR3: CASSPIPGSASTDTQYF. The CDR3, as DNA: TGCGCCAGCAGCCCGATCCCCGGGTCAGCTAGCACAGATACGCAGTATTTT.

Remarks on this clone: One junction end disagrees with the germline gene, perhaps due to a read error. The gene calls are TRBV2 and TRBJ2-2, with D perhaps TRBD1 (6 bases). In germline, CDR1 is SNHLY, CDR2 FYNNEI. The CDR3 length is 14 residues. The CDR3 sequence: CVSQTGSGTGELFF. CDR3 DNA sequence: TGTGTCAGCCAAACAGGGTCTGGAACCGGGGAGCTGTTTTTT.

About this clone itself: A junction end diverges from the germline sequence, so it may reflect a read error. The chain recombines TRBV2 with TRBJ2-7; D tentatively fits TRBD1 or TRBD2 (5 bases each). Germline V gene sequence: CDR1 SNHLY, CDR2 FYNNEI. The CDR3 has 15 residues. CDR3 DNA: TGTGCCAGCAATGAACCGGGACGTACAACCTACGAGCAGTACTTC. It specifies CASNEPGRTTYEQYF. The entire variable domain, with the rest obtained from reference TRBV2 and TRBJ2-7, is as follows: EPEVTQTPSHQVTQMGQEVILRCVPISNHLYFYWYRQILGQKVEFLVSFYNNEISEKSEIFDDQFSVERPDGSNFTLKIRSTKLEDSAMYFCASNEPGRTTYEQYFGPGTRLTVT.

V and J are TRBV4-1 and TRBJ2-1; weak D call: TRBD2 (5 bases). The CDR3 is 16 amino acids. The V end was cut by 3 bases, the J end by 9 bases, with 21 bases between. In germline, CDR1 is MGHRA, CDR2 YSYEKL. Here the CDR3 DNA reads TGCGCCAGCAGCCAGGGAACGGGAAACCCTGGTCGTGAGCAGTTCTTC. Amino acid sequence: CASSQGTGNPGREQFF.

This chain connects TRBV4-1 to TRBJ1-1, with 11 bases identical to TRBD1. The CDR3 extends over 15 amino acids. V trimming: 2 bases; J trimming: 5 bases; junction bases outside the gene matches: 4. The germline V gene encodes CDR1 MGHRA and CDR2 YSYEKL. The CDR3 DNA sequence: TGCGCCAGCAGCCAACAAGGGACAGGGGGGACTGAAGCTTTCTTT. Translation: CASSQQGTGGTEAFF.